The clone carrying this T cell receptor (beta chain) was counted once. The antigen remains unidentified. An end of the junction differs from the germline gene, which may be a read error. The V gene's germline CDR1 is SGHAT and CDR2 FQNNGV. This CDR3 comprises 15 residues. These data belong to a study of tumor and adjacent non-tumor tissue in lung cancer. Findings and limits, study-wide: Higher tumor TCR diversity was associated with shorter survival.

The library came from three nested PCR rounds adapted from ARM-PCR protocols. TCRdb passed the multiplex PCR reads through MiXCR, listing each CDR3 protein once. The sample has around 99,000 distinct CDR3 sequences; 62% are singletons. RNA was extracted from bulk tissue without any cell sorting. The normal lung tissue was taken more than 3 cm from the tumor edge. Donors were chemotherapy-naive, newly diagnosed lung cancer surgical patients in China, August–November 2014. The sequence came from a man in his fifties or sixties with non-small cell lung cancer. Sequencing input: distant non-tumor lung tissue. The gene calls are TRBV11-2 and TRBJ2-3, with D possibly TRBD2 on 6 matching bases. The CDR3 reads CASSGGTYNTDTQYF. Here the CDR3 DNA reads TGCGCCAGCAGCGGCGGGACTTATAACACAGATACGCAGTATTTT. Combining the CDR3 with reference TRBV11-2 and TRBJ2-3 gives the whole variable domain EAGVAQSPRYKIIEKRQSVAFWCNPISGHATLYWYQQILGQGPKLLIQFQNNGVVDDSQLPKDRFSAERLKGVDSTLKIQPAKLEDSAVYLCASSGGTYNTDTQYFGPGTRLTVL.